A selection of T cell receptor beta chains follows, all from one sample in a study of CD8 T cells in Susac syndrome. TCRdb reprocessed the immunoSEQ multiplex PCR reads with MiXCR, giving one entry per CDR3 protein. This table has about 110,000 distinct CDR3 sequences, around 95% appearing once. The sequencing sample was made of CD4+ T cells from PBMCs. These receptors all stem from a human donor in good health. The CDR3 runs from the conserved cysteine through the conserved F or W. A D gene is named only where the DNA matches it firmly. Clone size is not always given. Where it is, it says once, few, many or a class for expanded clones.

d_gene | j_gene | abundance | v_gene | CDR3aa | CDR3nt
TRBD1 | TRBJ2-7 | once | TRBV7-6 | CASRPTPGQGDYEQYF | TGTGCCAGCAGGCCAACCCCGGGACAGGGGGACTACGAGCAGTACTTC
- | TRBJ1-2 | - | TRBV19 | CASSIGQGLGYTF | TGTGCCAGTAGTATCGGGCAGGGGCTTGGCTACACCTTC
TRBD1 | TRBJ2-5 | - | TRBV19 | CASSTQGQETQYF | TGTGCCAGTAGTACACAGGGGCAAGAGACCCAGTACTTC
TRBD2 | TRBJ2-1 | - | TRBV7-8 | CASRLPGRANEQFF | TGTGCCAGCAGACTACCGGGGAGGGCGAATGAGCAGTTCTTC
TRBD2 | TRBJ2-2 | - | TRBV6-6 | CASRLTSGRLTGELFF | TGTGCCAGCAGACTAACTAGCGGGAGGCTTACCGGGGAGCTGTTTTTT
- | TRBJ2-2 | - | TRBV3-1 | CASSQGFGELFF | TGTGCCAGCAGCCAGGGGTTCGGGGAGCTGTTTTTT
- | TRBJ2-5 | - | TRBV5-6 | CASSLDARGETQYF | TGTGCCAGCAGCTTGGACGCCCGAGGAGAGACCCAGTACTTC
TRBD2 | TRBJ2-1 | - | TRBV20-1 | CSARRASGGAHEQFF | TGCAGTGCTAGGCGGGCTAGCGGGGGGGCCCATGAGCAGTTCTTC
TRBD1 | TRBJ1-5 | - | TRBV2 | CAGRQGANSNQPQHF | TGTGCCGGCCGACAGGGGGCTAACAGCAATCAGCCCCAGCATTTT
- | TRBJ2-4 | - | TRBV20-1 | CSALEVEVGVAKNIQYF | TGCAGTGCTCTTGAGGTAGAAGTGGGAGTGGCCAAAAACATTCAGTACTTC
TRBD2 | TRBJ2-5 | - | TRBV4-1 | CASSQGTSGGQETQYF | TGCGCCAGCAGCCAAGGGACTAGCGGGGGCCAAGAGACCCAGTACTTC
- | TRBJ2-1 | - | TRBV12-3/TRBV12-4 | CASSLDRFKQFF | TGTGCCAGCAGTCTCGACAGATTTAAGCAGTTCTTC
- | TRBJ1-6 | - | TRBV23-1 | CASTSRARNSPLHF | TGCGCCAGCACCTCCCGGGCCAGGAACTCACCCCTCCACTTT
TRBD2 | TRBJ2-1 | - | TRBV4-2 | CASSQFRGRDEQFF | TGTGCCAGCAGCCAATTCCGAGGGAGGGATGAGCAGTTCTTC
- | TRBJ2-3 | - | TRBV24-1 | CATSDFQGPGTDTQYF | TGTGCCACCAGTGATTTCCAGGGGCCTGGCACAGATACGCAGTATTTT
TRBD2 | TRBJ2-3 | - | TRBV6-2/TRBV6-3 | CASRVGIAGPTDTQYF | TGTGCCAGCAGAGTGGGAATAGCGGGTCCCACAGATACGCAGTATTTT
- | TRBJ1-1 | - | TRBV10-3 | CAITAQLNTEAFF | TGTGCCATCACAGCGCAGTTGAACACTGAAGCTTTCTTT
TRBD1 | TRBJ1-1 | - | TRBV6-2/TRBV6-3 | CASNEGAKNTEAFF | TGTGCCAGCAATGAGGGGGCTAAGAACACTGAAGCTTTCTTT
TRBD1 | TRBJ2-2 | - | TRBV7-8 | CASSTGQATGELFF | TGTGCCAGCAGCACCGGACAGGCCACCGGGGAGCTGTTTTTT
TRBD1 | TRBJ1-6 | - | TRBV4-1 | CASSQDRGNSPLHF | TGTGCCAGCAGCCAGGACAGGGGAAATTCACCCCTCCACTTT
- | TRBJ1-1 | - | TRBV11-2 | CASRRGRTNTEAFF | TGTGCCAGCAGGAGGGGAAGGACGAACACTGAAGCTTTCTTT
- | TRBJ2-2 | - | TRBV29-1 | CSASPSTAGELFF | TGCAGCGCCTCCCCTTCTACCGCCGGGGAGCTGTTTTTT
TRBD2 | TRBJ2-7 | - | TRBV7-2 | CASTKTSDSYEQYF | TGTGCCAGCACCAAGACTAGCGATTCCTACGAGCAGTACTTC
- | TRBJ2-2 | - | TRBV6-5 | CASKGGSGGELFF | TGTGCCAGCAAGGGGGGTAGTGGCGGGGAGCTGTTTTTT
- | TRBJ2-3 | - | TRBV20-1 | CSATDSSDTQYF | TGCAGTGCTACGGACAGCTCAGATACGCAGTATTTT
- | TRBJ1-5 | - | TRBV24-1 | CATSEGGGDQPQHF | TGTGCCACCAGTGAAGGGGGGGGAGACCAGCCCCAGCATTTT